A single sample is the source of the 21 T cell receptor beta chains below, sequenced in a study of T cells in Graves' hyperthyroidism and ophthalmopathy. Amplified TCR beta CDR3 regions derived from RNA transcripts. Primed by the HTBI set, a first-round RT-PCR was run on the TCR CDR3. TCRdb recomputed calls from the multiplex PCR reads with MiXCR, one row per CDR3 protein. This sample yields 500,000 or so distinct CDR3 sequences, of which roughly 18% are seen a single time; roughly 18% belongs to the top ten. The sequencing sample was made of blood. The receptors shown here come from a woman under 30 with Graves' ophthalmopathy.

The table lists this clonotype with a few counts. V is TRBV19 and J is TRBJ2-3; D is uncertain. CDR3 length: 15 residues. V gave up 1 base and J gave up 2 bases, with 10 bases separating them. Germline CDR1 LNHDA, CDR2 SQIVND (reference sequence). In DNA form, the CDR3 reads TGTGCCAGTAGTATAGGGGCAGGATTCACAGATACGCAGTATTTT. Translated: CASSIGAGFTDTQYF. Full variable domain (missing parts from reference TRBV19 and TRBJ2-3): DGGITQSPKYLFRKEGQNVTLSCEQNLNHDAMYWYRQDPGQGLRLIYYSQIVNDFQKGDIAEGYSVSREKKESFPLTVTSAQKNPTAFYLCASSIGAGFTDTQYFGPGTRLTVL.

This clonotype was counted many times. This chain joins TRBV6-1 and TRBJ1-5; 7 nucleotides line up with TRBD1. In germline, CDR1 is MNHNS, CDR2 SASEGT. The CDR3 is 16 amino acids. J gave up 9 bases and V 2 bases, and 13 bases lay outside the gene matches. The DNA of the CDR3 is TGTGCCAGCAGTGAAAGGCTAGAACAGGGGATTCGGCCCCAGCATTTT. It translates to CASSERLEQGIRPQHF.

In its sample, this clonotype was seen many times. A read error may produce the germline difference seen at one junction end. The chain recombines TRBV7-7 with TRBJ2-2, with 7 bases matching TRBD1. There are 13 residues in the CDR3. Germline V gene lookup returns CDR1 SSHAT and CDR2 FNYEAQ (reference sequence). The CDR3 bases are TGTGCTAGCAGTCCGACAGGGTCCGGGGAGCTGTTTTTT. Translation gives CASSPTGSGELFF. Looking up the rest from reference TRBV7-7 and TRBJ2-2 gives the full variable domain: GAGVSQSPRYKVTKRGQDVTLRCDPISSHATLYWYQQALGQGPEFLTYFNYEAQPDKSGLPSDRFSAERPEGSISTLTIQRTEQRDSAMYRCASSPTGSGELFFGEGSRLTVL.

Written as DNA, the CDR3 is TGTGCCAGCAGTTCGGAAGGGGCCAATTCACCCCTCCACTTT. Protein sequence: CASSSEGANSPLHF. The genes are TRBV9 and TRBJ1-6, with D perhaps TRBD1 (5 bases). Germline V CDR1 and CDR2: SGDLS, YYNGEE. The CDR3 contains 14 residues. The V end was cut by 5 bases, the J end by 7 bases, with 13 bases between. The variable domain in full, with the rest retrieved from reference TRBV9 and TRBJ1-6, is DSGVTQTPKHLITATGQRVTLRCSPRSGDLSVYWYQQSLDQGLQFLIQYYNGEERAKGNILERFSAQQFPDLHSELNLSSLELGDSALYFCASSSEGANSPLHFGNGTRLTVT.

This clonotype was seen ten or more times. This rearrangement joins TRBV28 to TRBJ2-2; D unresolved. CDR1 MDHEN and CDR2 SYDVKM come from the germline V gene. Trimming cost V 2 bases and J 5 bases, with 9 bases left between them. This CDR3 is 14 amino acids long. CDR3 nucleotides: TGTGCCAGCAGTTTAAGGTCCCCAACCGGGGAGCTGTTTTTT. As protein: CASSLRSPTGELFF.

V usage is TRBV3-1 and J usage is TRBJ2-7; 12 bases align to TRBD2. The germline V gene has CDR1 LGHDT and CDR2 YNNKEL (reference sequence). CDR3 length: 13 residues. J was trimmed by 4 bases and V by 6 bases; bases with no gene match: 1. As DNA, the CDR3 is TGTGCCAGCAGAACTAGCGGGGGGTACGAGCAGTACTTC. This gives the protein CASRTSGGYEQYF.

This clonotype was counted at least ten times. The gene calls are TRBV20-1 and TRBJ1-1; possible D gene TRBD1, 5 bases. This CDR3 has 13 residues. With 6 bases removed from V and 3 bases from J, the gap between germline ends came to 14 bases. Per the germline V gene, CDR1 is DFQATT and CDR2 is SNEGSKA (reference sequence). For the CDR3, the DNA is TGCAGTGCCCGAAAGGGAGGGGACACTGAAGCTTTCTTT. This sequence encodes CSARKGGDTEAFF.

This clonotype appeared a few times. This chain links TRBV7-9 with TRBJ1-1; D possibly corresponds to TRBD1 (6 bases). Germline CDR1 and CDR2: SEHNR and FQNEAQ (reference sequence). V lost 5 bases to trimming and J lost 3 bases, with 19 bases between them. The CDR3 covers 16 residues. The CDR3 protein is CASSMAIRGWDTEAFF. CDR3 DNA: TGTGCCAGCAGCATGGCAATCAGGGGATGGGACACTGAAGCTTTCTTT.

V gene TRBV7-2 combines with J gene TRBJ2-7; D tentatively reads TRBD1 or TRBD2 (5 bases each). V lost 6 bases, J lost 7 bases, and 16 bases lay in between. Looked up from germline, CDR1 is SGHTA and CDR2 is FQGNSA. This CDR3 has 13 amino acids. CDR3 protein: CASRPGRQVEQYF. The DNA for the CDR3 is TGTGCCAGCAGGCCGGGACGGCAGGTTGAGCAGTACTTC.

The rearrangement joins TRBV29-1 to TRBJ1-4, with TRBD1 identical over 7 bases. This CDR3 spans 14 amino acids. Germline CDR1 is SQVTM and CDR2 is ANQGSEA. With 6 bases clipped from V and 3 bases from J, the junction kept 7 bases outside the gene matches. The CDR3 DNA sequence: TGCAGCGTAGGACCGACAGGGTCTAATGAAAAACTGTTTTTT. It specifies CSVGPTGSNEKLFF.

The chain uses TRBV6-1 and TRBJ1-2; 8 nucleotides match TRBD1. Germline assignment: CDR1 MNHNS and CDR2 SASEGT. V shed 5 bases and J 7 bases; nucleotides not matched to a gene: 15. The CDR3 spans 16 residues. CDR3 sequence (DNA): TGTGCCAGCAGTCCTTTTTCGGACAGGGTGTACGGTGGCTACACCTTC. Amino acid sequence: CASSPFSDRVYGGYTF.

This clonotype has ten or more counts. The genes are TRBV7-9 and TRBJ1-2; 11 nucleotides match TRBD1. V was pared by 5 bases and J by 4 bases, with 6 bases of the junction left unmatched. This CDR3 contains 15 residues. Germline lookup yields CDR1 SEHNR and CDR2 FQNEAQ (reference sequence). The CDR3 nucleotides are TGTGCCAGCAGCCTCGGGACAGGGGGTATCTATGGCTACACCTTC. Its protein is CASSLGTGGIYGYTF.

As regards this clonotype: A read error may explain this, as a much larger clone is one base away. The rearrangement joins TRBV3-1 to TRBJ2-4, with 11 nucleotides matching TRBD2. After removal of 0 bases from V and 12 bases from J, the junction contained 7 bases not matched to a gene. The CDR3 sequence is 15 residues long. Germline lookup yields CDR1 LGHDT and CDR2 YNNKEL (reference sequence). This chain's CDR3 is CASSQDNVAGGRQYF. CDR3 coding DNA: TGTGCCAGCAGCCAAGATAATGTAGCGGGGGGGCGTCAGTACTTC.

The V call is TRBV6-2 or TRBV6-3, the J call TRBJ2-7; 8 positions match TRBD2. V lost 2 bases, J lost 4 bases, and 10 bases stayed unmatched. Germline CDR1 reads MNHEY; CDR2 reads SVGEGT. The CDR3 sequence is 16 residues long. CDR3 residues: CASSYDPSGRAYEQYF. As DNA, the CDR3 is TGTGCCAGCAGTTACGACCCCAGCGGGAGAGCGTACGAGCAGTACTTC.

The chain recombines TRBV15 with TRBJ2-3; TRBD2 aligns across 9 bases. There are 12 residues in the CDR3. J was trimmed by 14 bases and V by 3 bases; bases with no gene match: 6. Germline CDR1 LNHNV, CDR2 YYDKDF (reference sequence). CDR3 residues: CATSRGPGLAYF. As DNA, the CDR3 is TGTGCCACCAGCAGGGGACCGGGACTAGCGTATTTT.

The table lists this clonotype with many counts. The V call is TRBV12-3 or TRBV12-4, the J call TRBJ1-5; D might be TRBD1 (6 bases). Trimming shortened V by 7 bases and J by 5 bases, and 15 bases separated the two germline ends. The CDR3 is 14 residues long. CDR3 amino acids: CASTMSRGHQPQHF. CDR3 DNA sequence: TGTGCCAGCACTATGTCCAGGGGCCATCAGCCCCAGCATTTT.

CDR3: CASSLRDGEAFF. Written as DNA, the CDR3 is TGTGCCAGTAGTCTACGGGACGGTGAAGCTTTCTTT. The rearrangement links TRBV19 to TRBJ1-1; tentative D call: TRBD1 (5 bases). V was shortened by 5 bases and J by 7 bases, with 11 bases between the two germline ends. The length of the CDR3 is 12 residues. The germline gives CDR1 LNHDA, CDR2 SQIVND (reference sequence).

The rearrangement links TRBV4-2 to TRBJ1-6; D perhaps matches TRBD1 (5 bases). Germline values: CDR1 LGHNA, CDR2 YNFKEQ. The CDR3 covers 16 residues. V lost 4 bases and J lost 6, with 16 bases in between. The CDR3 bases are TGTGCCAGCAGCCTAACCGCCGGGACGGTTAATTCACCCCTCCACTTT. Translating it yields CASSLTAGTVNSPLHF.

V is TRBV28 and J is TRBJ1-5, with 8 bases matching TRBD1. Trimming cost V 3 bases and J 0 bases; bases outside gene matches: 16. In germline, CDR1 is MDHEN, CDR2 SYDVKM. The length of the CDR3 is 20 residues. The CDR3 protein is CASSLIGWTGHYYSNQPQHF. CDR3 nucleotides: TGTGCCAGCAGTTTGATTGGGTGGACAGGGCACTATTATAGCAATCAGCCCCAGCATTTT.

DNA for the CDR3: TGTGCCAGCAGTGAAGCGCTGGGTAGCGGGGGGGCGGAGACCCAGTACTTC. Translation: CASSEALGSGGAETQYF. V and J are TRBV6-1 and TRBJ2-5; 11 bases map to TRBD2. The germline gives CDR1 MNHNS, CDR2 SASEGT. The CDR3 is made up of 17 amino acids. The trim removed 0 bases at V and 5 bases at J, leaving 8 bases unmatched.

There are many counts of this clonotype. This chain links TRBV5-1 with TRBJ2-7; the D gene is possibly TRBD2 (6 bases). The germline gives CDR1 SGHRS, CDR2 YFSETQ. Between the trimmed V and J ends, which lost 0 bases and 4 bases, there was a span of 14 bases. This CDR3 is built from 15 residues. This CDR3 is CASSLGSSVNYEQYF. CDR3 DNA: TGCGCCAGCAGCTTGGGGTCTAGCGTGAATTACGAGCAGTACTTC. The whole variable domain, remainder taken from reference TRBV5-1 and TRBJ2-7, is KAGVTQTPRYLIKTRGQQVTLSCSPISGHRSVSWYQQTPGQGLQFLFEYFSETQRNKGNFPGRFSGRQFSNSRSEMNVSTLELGDSALYLCASSLGSSVNYEQYFGPGTRLTVT.